Below are 22 T cell receptor beta chains sequenced from a single sample in a study of blood T cells in healthy people across ages. The use of a sample-barcoded 5' primer and a J-beta primer mix characterized a second PCR of roughly 6 to 11 cycles. TCRdb reprocessed the 5' RACE reads via MiXCR and lists one record per CDR3 protein. The table includes about 560,000 distinct CDR3 sequences, roughly a quarter detected once. This sample was also put to use in a study of T cells of mothers and their children.

The sequenced sample was blood. These receptors were collected from a boy between 2 and 10 years old in good health.

This clonotype was seen a handful of times. The chain joins TRBV9 to TRBJ1-2; 7 bases align to TRBD1. This CDR3 region has 12 residues. From germline, CDR1 is SGDLS and CDR2 YYNGEE. V lost 3 bases, J lost 6 bases, and 2 bases stayed unmatched. CDR3 sequence reads: CASSEGTDGYTF. As DNA, the CDR3 is TGTGCCAGCAGCGAGGGGACAGATGGCTACACCTTC.

This clonotype was seen more than once but under ten times. V and J are TRBV7-9 and TRBJ1-1; D unclear. Germline CDR1 reads SEHNR; CDR2 reads FQNEAQ (reference sequence). Trimming left V 4 bases short and J 1 base short, with 10 bases between. The CDR3 totals 14 residues. Here the CDR3 DNA reads TGTGCCAGCAGCTCCGACCCAGGGAACACTGAAGCTTTCTTT. Translating it yields CASSSDPGNTEAFF.

The genes are TRBV10-3 and TRBJ2-7; perhaps D is TRBD1 or TRBD2 (5 bases each). CDR1 and CDR2 from the germline V gene are ENHRY and SYGVKD. This CDR3 contains 11 residues. V was clipped by 6 bases and J by 7 bases, with 10 bases between them. For the CDR3, the DNA is TGTGCCATCAGGGGGGTTGGGGAGCAGTACTTC. This codes for CAIRGVGEQYF.

The J gene is TRBJ2-4, the V gene TRBV27; TRBD2 is a possible D gene (6 bases). The CDR3 sequence is 14 residues long. V lost 3 bases and J lost 6, with 12 bases in between. Germline CDR1 is MNHEY and CDR2 is SMNVEV (reference sequence). This CDR3 reads CASSFGGSGNIQYF. The CDR3 bases are TGTGCCAGCAGTTTCGGGGGTTCAGGAAACATTCAGTACTTC.

This clonotype was picked up a small number of times. The rearrangement uses TRBV28 and TRBJ1-2; D possibly corresponds to TRBD1 (5 bases). The V end was cut by 5 bases, the J end by 6 bases, with 16 bases between. The V gene's germline CDR1 is MDHEN and CDR2 SYDVKM. The CDR3 runs 14 residues. CDR3 in amino acids: CASSATGTLNGYTF. CDR3 sequence (DNA): TGTGCCAGCAGTGCAACCGGGACCCTCAATGGCTACACCTTC.

This clonotype was recorded a few times. V usage is TRBV29-1 and J usage is TRBJ2-1; D is perhaps TRBD1 or TRBD2 (6 bases each). V lost 5 bases to trimming and J lost 12 bases, with 20 bases between them. Germline values: CDR1 SQVTM, CDR2 ANQGSEA. The CDR3 runs to 13 residues. CDR3 loop: CSVPPVLGGAQFF. In nucleotides, the CDR3 is TGCAGCGTTCCACCGGTCCTCGGGGGCGCGCAGTTCTTC.

This clonotype was observed a few times. V and J are TRBV28 and TRBJ2-7, with D maybe TRBD1 (5 bases). The germline V gene has CDR1 MDHEN and CDR2 SYDVKM. Trimming took 2 bases from V and 5 from J, leaving 13 bases between them. The CDR3 consists of 14 residues. CDR3 amino acids: CASSLKGVKNEQYF. The CDR3 DNA is TGTGCCAGCAGTTTAAAAGGGGTCAAGAACGAGCAGTACTTC.

The genes are TRBV25-1 and TRBJ2-1, with TRBD2 matching over 10 bases. The germline V gene encodes CDR1 MGHDK and CDR2 SYGVNS. The CDR3 length is 16 residues. V dropped 2 bases and J dropped 10; count of bases not matched to a gene: 11. The DNA of the CDR3 is TGTGCCAGCAGTGAAGGGGAGCGGGGGGGCCGAGACGAGCAGTTCTTC. It specifies CASSEGERGGRDEQFF.

The chain employs TRBV13 and TRBJ1-1; D may be TRBD1 (5 bases). The germline V gene encodes CDR1 PRHDT and CDR2 FYEKMQ (reference sequence). Trimming left V 2 bases short and J 4 bases short, with 11 bases between. The CDR3 spans 14 residues. This CDR3 is CASSLKPGGTEAFF. CDR3 DNA: TGTGCCAGCAGCTTAAAGCCCGGGGGCACTGAAGCTTTCTTT.

The J gene is TRBJ2-3, the V gene TRBV7-2; the D gene is possibly TRBD1 (5 bases). Germline CDR1 reads SGHTA; CDR2 reads FQGNSA. CDR3 length: 14 amino acids. With 6 bases removed from V and 0 bases from J, the gap between germline ends came to 10 bases. The CDR3 DNA reads TGTGCCAGCAGGGGCAGGGTTAGCACAGATACGCAGTATTTT. It translates to CASRGRVSTDTQYF. The whole variable domain, remainder taken from reference TRBV7-2 and TRBJ2-3, is GAGVSQSPSNKVTEKGKDVELRCDPISGHTALYWYRQSLGQGLEFLIYFQGNSAPDKSGLPSDRFSAERTGGSVSTLTIQRTQQEDSAVYLCASRGRVSTDTQYFGPGTRLTVL.

At least ten counts were recorded for this clonotype. The chain has TRBV12-3 or TRBV12-4 and TRBJ1-1; 8 positions match TRBD1. Germline trimming cut 2 bases from V and 4 bases from J; bases unmatched to any gene: 3. This CDR3 is built from 14 residues. The CDR3 DNA follows: TGTGCCAGCAGTTTATCAGGGGGCGGCACTGAAGCTTTCTTT. Its protein product is CASSLSGGGTEAFF.

This clonotype showed up just a few times. The chain is built from TRBV12-3 or TRBV12-4 and TRBJ2-3; 8 positions agree with TRBD1. Trimming removed 5 bases from V and 6 bases from J; junction bases left unmatched: 10. The CDR3 loop spans 15 amino acids. This chain's CDR3 is CASSPWTGRPDTQYF. The CDR3 DNA follows: TGTGCCAGCAGTCCTTGGACAGGGCGTCCGGATACGCAGTATTTT.

This clonotype was seen more than once but under ten times. The rearrangement uses TRBV9 and TRBJ2-5; 8 bases agree with TRBD1. The end of the DNA aligns better with TRBJ2-7, so the J call may be wrong. Germline V CDR1 and CDR2: SGDLS, YYNGEE. The CDR3 totals 15 residues. CDR3 DNA: TGTGCCAGCAGCGTGGGACAGGCAAGCTCCTACGAGCAGTACTTC. It encodes CASSVGQASSYEQYF.

This chain uses TRBV30 with TRBJ2-7; 7 bases are a match to TRBD1. From germline, CDR1 is GTSNPN and CDR2 SVGIG (reference sequence). J gave up 7 bases and V 2 bases, and 8 bases lay outside the gene matches. The CDR3 is made up of 13 amino acids. The CDR3 DNA reads TGTGCCTGGAGTACGACAGGGTCGGGTGAGCAGTACTTC. The encoded protein is CAWSTTGSGEQYF.

The genes are TRBV25-1 and TRBJ2-7, with unresolved D. V was shortened by 3 bases and J by 0 bases, with 15 bases between the two germline ends. The CDR3 extends over 16 amino acids. CDR1 and CDR2 from the germline V gene are MGHDK and SYGVNS. CDR3 sequence: CASSEVGPLPSYEQYF. In DNA form, the CDR3 reads TGTGCCAGCAGTGAGGTGGGTCCTCTTCCCTCCTACGAGCAGTACTTC.

The V call is TRBV12-3 or TRBV12-4, the J call TRBJ1-2; D possibly corresponds to TRBD1 (5 bases). V gave up 2 bases and J gave up 8 bases, with 12 bases separating them. This CDR3 has 13 residues. As DNA, the CDR3 is TGTGCCAGCAGTTTATCCCGGGGCGGGGGCTACACCTTC. It yields the protein CASSLSRGGGYTF.

This clonotype was detected once. J is TRBJ2-5 and V is TRBV12-3 or TRBV12-4, with a possible D match to TRBD2 (5 bases). The CDR3 length is 15 residues. Trimming took 7 bases from V and 9 from J, leaving 24 bases between them. CDR3 region: CASTNRGIGKGSQYF. As DNA, the CDR3 is TGTGCCAGCACAAACCGGGGAATAGGTAAAGGTTCCCAGTACTTC.

There are a few counts of this clonotype. In DNA, the CDR3 is TGTGCCAGCAGCCCTTATCGAGCCGAAAATGAGCAGTTCTTC. Protein product: CASSPYRAENEQFF. The chain is built from TRBV7-2 and TRBJ2-1; D is unresolved. This CDR3 has 14 amino acids. Germline V gene lookup returns CDR1 SGHTA and CDR2 FQGNSA. Trimming removed 5 bases at V and 7 bases at J, with 15 bases between. The full variable domain, in which reference TRBV7-2 and TRBJ2-1 provide the parts outside the CDR3, is GAGVSQSPSNKVTEKGKDVELRCDPISGHTALYWYRQSLGQGLEFLIYFQGNSAPDKSGLPSDRFSAERTGGSVSTLTIQRTQQEDSAVYLCASSPYRAENEQFFGPGTRLTVL.

V and J are TRBV10-3 and TRBJ2-5; TRBD2 matches 15 bases. Germline CDR1 ENHRY, CDR2 SYGVKD. The CDR3 sequence is 14 residues long. J gave up 4 bases and V 8 bases, and 2 bases lay outside the gene matches. The CDR3 loop is CAIGTSGGSETQYF. Written as DNA, the CDR3 is TGTGCCATCGGGACTAGCGGGGGGTCAGAGACCCAGTACTTC.

The J gene is TRBJ2-5, the V gene TRBV6-6, with a tentative D call TRBD2 (5 bases). Germline values: CDR1 MNHNY, CDR2 SVGAGI (reference sequence). V lost 8 bases, J lost 2 bases, and 15 bases lay in between. There are 14 residues in the CDR3. The CDR3 here is CASSPLTTQETQYF. The CDR3 DNA reads TGTGCCAGCTCTCCTCTGACTACTCAAGAGACCCAGTACTTC.

The V call is TRBV25-1, the J call TRBJ2-5, with 10 bases fitting TRBD1. The end of the DNA fits TRBJ2-1 better, so the J call may be wrong. The germline gives CDR1 MGHDK, CDR2 SYGVNS. The CDR3 is 13 amino acids. The CDR3 nucleotides read TGTGCCGTCCGGGACAGGGGAATGGGTGAGCAGTTCTTC. Its protein product is CAVRDRGMGEQFF.

In this sample, this clonotype turned up a few times. The V and J genes are TRBV9 and TRBJ2-3, with D possibly TRBD2 on 5 matching bases. Germline CDR1 is SGDLS and CDR2 is YYNGEE. The CDR3 has 14 residues. Trimming left V 4 bases short and J 5 bases short, with 14 bases between. The CDR3 spells CASSPRTGRDTQYF. The CDR3, as DNA: TGTGCCAGCAGCCCCCGGACGGGAAGAGATACGCAGTATTTT.